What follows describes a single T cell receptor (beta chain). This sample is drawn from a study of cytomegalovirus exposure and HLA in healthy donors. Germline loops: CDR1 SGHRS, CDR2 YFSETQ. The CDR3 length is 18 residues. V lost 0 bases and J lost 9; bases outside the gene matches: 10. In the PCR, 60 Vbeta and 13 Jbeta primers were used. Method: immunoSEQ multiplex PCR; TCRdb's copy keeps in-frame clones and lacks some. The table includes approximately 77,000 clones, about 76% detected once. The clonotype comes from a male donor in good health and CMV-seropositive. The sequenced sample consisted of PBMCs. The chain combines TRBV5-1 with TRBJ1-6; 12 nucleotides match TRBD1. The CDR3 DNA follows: TGCGCCAGCAGCTTGGGTGGCGGGACAGGGGGCAAGCGTTCACCCCTCCACTTT. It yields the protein CASSLGGGTGGKRSPLHF.